The source of this T cell receptor beta chain is a study of PD-L1 blockade in urothelial cancer. Looking at the study overall: At 3 weeks after treatment start (second dose) and again at 6 weeks, blood was analyzed.

The junction had 10 bases not matched to a gene; V was cut back by 2 bases and J by 8 bases. The CDR3 has 16 amino acids. In germline, CDR1 is MNHEY, CDR2 SVGAGI. Time point of the sample: peripheral blood 6 weeks after treatment start. Patient sample counts ranged from 1 to 8, pretreatment and on-treatment. This clone was counted a single time. The assay was immunoSEQ multiplex PCR, and TCRdb's table has in-frame clones only and misses some. The sample lists tens of thousands of clones; less than 95% were seen once. Sequencing used PBMCs, obtained around atezolizumab (anti-PD-L1) treatment. V and J are TRBV6-5 and TRBJ2-1, with 9 nucleotides matching TRBD2. This TCR was sampled from a man aged 70-80 years with urothelial cancer. The CDR3 protein is CASSYKGLARRDEQFF. The CDR3 DNA reads as TGTGCCAGCAGTTACAAGGGACTAGCCCGGAGGGATGAGCAGTTCTTC.